This T cell receptor beta chain originates from a study of response to subunit inactivated influenza vaccine. V shed 3 bases and J 5 bases; nucleotides not matched to a gene: 7. This CDR3 is built from 16 residues. Germline lookup yields CDR1 SGHDT and CDR2 YYEEEE. TCRdb ran MiXCR on the RT-PCR reads and lists one entry per CDR3 protein. The sample includes hundreds of thousands of distinct CDR3 sequences, around 14% of them seen just once. Study-wide results and caveats: Few additional T cells are recruited per seasonal influenza vaccination, authors suggested.

The sample holds a few counts of this clonotype. The antigen remains unidentified. V is TRBV5-6 and J is TRBJ2-1; 11 nucleotides line up with TRBD1. The sample here was PBMCs from blood, taken less than 15 days before vaccination. The clonotype was recovered from a man aged 45 to 65 who received an inactivated influenza vaccine. CDR3 region: CASSSGTGGIHNEQFF. The CDR3 DNA sequence: TGTGCCAGCAGCTCAGGGACAGGGGGTATCCACAATGAGCAGTTCTTC.